Presented here are 6 T cell receptor beta chains from one specimen sequenced in a study of human T cells and chemical hapten exposure. Described time point: patch test 1, 2 weeks after DPC sensitization. Treatment reported: therapeutic diphenylcyclopropenone sensitization with weekly scalp DPC. One entry per CDR3 protein, called by TCRdb with MiXCR from the RACE reads. The top ten clones hold 2% to 2.5% of a sample with tens of thousands of distinct CDR3 sequences, 10% of them seen once. The sequenced sample was whole blood, obtained in connection with sensitization to the hapten diphenylcyclopropenone (DPC). Every receptor here comes from a man aged 40-49 years with alopecia areata. Some clones in this sample may be carry-over from other donors' samples.

The table lists this clonotype with many counts. The chain recombines TRBV10-2 with TRBJ2-5; 10 bases align to TRBD2. The CDR3 length is 15 residues. Germline CDR1 and CDR2: WSHSY and SAAADI. Trimming at V came to 5 bases and at J to 5 bases, leaving 8 bases not matched to a gene. CDR3 coding DNA: TGCGCCAGCAGTCCTAGCGGGAGCCATCGGGAGACCCAGTACTTC. It yields the protein CASSPSGSHRETQYF.

This chain links TRBV30 with TRBJ2-2; 7 bases match TRBD1. Germline V gene sequence: CDR1 GTSNPN, CDR2 SVGIG (reference sequence). V dropped 5 bases and J dropped 1; count of bases not matched to a gene: 10. The CDR3 contains 16 residues. The DNA of the CDR3 is TGTGCCTGGGGGGGAGACAGGGTAGGGAACACCGGGGAGCTGTTTTTT. The encoded protein is CAWGGDRVGNTGELFF.

The chain recombines TRBV6-2 or TRBV6-3 with TRBJ2-2; D call uncertain. The CDR3 covers 16 residues. Germline CDR1 MNHEY, CDR2 SVGEGT. V was clipped by 0 bases and J by 6 bases, with 14 bases between them. The CDR3 DNA reads as TGTGCCAGCAGTTACTCGGGCCAATCGATGGCCGGGGAGCTGTTTTTT. Protein product: CASSYSGQSMAGELFF.

This clonotype was recorded a few times. The chain uses TRBV20-1 and TRBJ2-1; D remains ambiguous. Trimming left V 6 bases short and J 5 bases short, with 20 bases between. Germline V gene sequence: CDR1 DFQATT, CDR2 SNEGSKA (reference sequence). The CDR3 spans 15 residues. The CDR3 nucleotides read TGCAGTGCCCTTCCGGTGGGCGCGGCGCACAATGAGCAGTTCTTC. Protein: CSALPVGAAHNEQFF.

This clonotype was seen many times. Here the CDR3 DNA reads TGTGCCAGCAGTGAAGGGTTTTTGGGTCCCGGCTACACCTTC. Translation: CASSEGFLGPGYTF. The chain combines TRBV2 with TRBJ1-2; D gene ambiguous. This CDR3 region has 14 residues. V was clipped by 1 base and J by 8 bases, with 14 bases between them. Germline V gene lookup returns CDR1 SNHLY and CDR2 FYNNEI. Full variable domain (missing parts from reference TRBV2 and TRBJ1-2): EPEVTQTPSHQVTQMGQEVILRCVPISNHLYFYWYRQILGQKVEFLVSFYNNEISEKSEIFDDQFSVERPDGSNFTLKIRSTKLEDSAMYFCASSEGFLGPGYTFGSGTRLTVV.

This clonotype appeared a few times. The rearrangement joins TRBV7-3 to TRBJ2-5, with a weak D call TRBD2 (5 bases). Germline CDR1 and CDR2: SGHTA and FQGTGA. Trimming left V 3 bases short and J 6 bases short, with 17 bases between. The CDR3 runs 15 residues. In DNA, the CDR3 is TGTGCCAGCAGCTTGATAGTGGGAGAGGTACAGACCCAGTACTTC. Translating it yields CASSLIVGEVQTQYF.